One and the same sample provided the 10 T cell receptor beta chains below, sequenced in a study of blood T cell repertoires in COVID-19. This table comes from immunoSEQ multiplex PCR, and its TCRdb copy is limited to in-frame clones, with some not included. This sample has 45,000 or so clones, with around 80% found just once. Sequencing was performed on peripheral blood. The receptors come from a human donor in a cohort sampled during active COVID-19.

This clone came up once. The chain has TRBV6-5 and TRBJ2-4; D gene uncertain. The CDR3 runs 13 residues. Trimming pared 2 bases from V and 8 bases from J, leaving 10 bases between. Germline lookup yields CDR1 MNHEY and CDR2 SVGAGI. The CDR3 bases are TGTGCCAGCAGTTACGGAGCCCGGCACATTCAGTACTTC. As protein: CASSYGARHIQYF.

The rearrangement uses TRBV18 and TRBJ1-5, with 8 bases aligning to TRBD1. The CDR3 covers 16 residues. Trimming at V came to 0 bases and at J to 6 bases, leaving 7 bases not matched to a gene. Germline loops: CDR1 KGHSH, CDR2 LQKENI. CDR3 coding DNA: TGTGCCAGCTCACCACCGGGGCCAGGGGGCCTTCAGCCCCAGCATTTT. Amino acid sequence: CASSPPGPGGLQPQHF. The full variable domain, in which reference TRBV18 and TRBJ1-5 provide the parts outside the CDR3, is NAGVMQNPRHLVRRRGQEARLRCSPMKGHSHVYWYRQLPEEGLKFMVYLQKENIIDESGMPKERFSAEFPKEGPSILRIQQVVRGDSAAYFCASSPPGPGGLQPQHFGDGTRLSIL.

This clone is a singleton in its sample. CDR3 nucleotides: TGTGCCAGCAGTATCCGGGACAATGAGCGGTACGAGCAGTACTTC. Protein sequence: CASSIRDNERYEQYF. The chain couples TRBV3-1 (or the pseudogene TRBV3-2) to TRBJ2-7, with D possibly matching TRBD1 (6 bases). Deletions cut 6 bases from V and 4 bases from J, with 19 bases between. The CDR3 has 15 amino acids. Germline V gene sequence: CDR1 LGHDT, CDR2 YNNKEL (reference sequence).

The sample holds a few counts of this clone. The chain combines TRBV12-3 or TRBV12-4 with TRBJ1-2, with no clear D. V was trimmed by 1 base and J by 5 bases, leaving 8 bases between them. The CDR3 is 13 residues long. The chain's CDR3 is CASSLGRGYGYTF. In DNA form, the CDR3 reads TGTGCCAGCAGTTTAGGACGGGGATATGGCTACACCTTC.

The chain couples TRBV6-5 to TRBJ1-2, with TRBD1 as a possible D gene (5 bases). V was pared by 8 bases and J by 3 bases, with 10 bases between. Germline V gene lookup returns CDR1 MNHEY and CDR2 SVGAGI. The CDR3 length is 12 residues. The CDR3 DNA reads TGTGCCAGCTCCTTACAGGACTATGGCTACACCTTC. This translates into CASSLQDYGYTF.

The chain carries TRBV3-1 (or the pseudogene TRBV3-2) and TRBJ2-3; 8 bases fit TRBD2. The V gene's germline CDR1 is LGHDT and CDR2 YNNKEL (reference sequence). This CDR3 contains 16 residues. J was trimmed by 6 bases and V by 1 base; bases with no gene match: 9. CDR3 loop: CASSQVWRGVPDTQYF. In DNA, the CDR3 is TGTGCCAGCAGCCAAGTCTGGCGGGGGGTGCCCGATACGCAGTATTTT.

CDR3 sequence: CATSDRGLAGGSSTDTQYF. As DNA, the CDR3 is TGTGCCACCAGTGATCGGGGACTAGCGGGGGGGTCTAGCACAGATACGCAGTATTTT. The chain combines TRBV24-1 with TRBJ2-3, with TRBD2 identical over 16 bases. Germline-derived CDR1 and CDR2 are KGHDR and SFDVKD. This CDR3 region has 19 residues. The junction had 5 bases not matched to a gene; V was cut back by 3 bases and J by 0 bases.

The chain couples TRBV6-5 to TRBJ2-7; 12 positions agree with TRBD1. CDR1 and CDR2 (germline): MNHEY, SVGAGI. V lost 5 bases, J lost 9 bases, and 8 bases stayed unmatched. This CDR3 is built from 14 residues. The CDR3 reads CASSLTGQGASQYV. Here the CDR3 DNA reads TGTGCCAGCAGTCTCACGGGACAGGGGGCCTCGCAGTACGTC.

V is TRBV18 and J is TRBJ2-2; 7 positions agree with TRBD2. V was clipped by 2 bases and J by 0 bases; unmatched bases: 3. Germline CDR1 is KGHSH and CDR2 is LQKENI. CDR3 size: 16 residues. CDR3 amino acids: CASSPNGGTNTGELFF. The CDR3 DNA sequence: TGTGCCAGCTCACCAAACGGGGGGACGAACACCGGGGAGCTGTTTTTT.

The V call is TRBV30, the J call TRBJ1-6, with TRBD1 identical over 9 bases. The trim removed 3 bases at V and 8 bases at J, leaving 5 bases unmatched. The CDR3 sequence is 14 residues long. Looked up from germline, CDR1 is GTSNPN and CDR2 is SVGIG (reference sequence). The CDR3 loop reads CAWRGTGRHSPLHF. The CDR3 nucleotides read TGTGCCTGGAGAGGGACAGGGCGGCATTCACCCCTCCACTTT.